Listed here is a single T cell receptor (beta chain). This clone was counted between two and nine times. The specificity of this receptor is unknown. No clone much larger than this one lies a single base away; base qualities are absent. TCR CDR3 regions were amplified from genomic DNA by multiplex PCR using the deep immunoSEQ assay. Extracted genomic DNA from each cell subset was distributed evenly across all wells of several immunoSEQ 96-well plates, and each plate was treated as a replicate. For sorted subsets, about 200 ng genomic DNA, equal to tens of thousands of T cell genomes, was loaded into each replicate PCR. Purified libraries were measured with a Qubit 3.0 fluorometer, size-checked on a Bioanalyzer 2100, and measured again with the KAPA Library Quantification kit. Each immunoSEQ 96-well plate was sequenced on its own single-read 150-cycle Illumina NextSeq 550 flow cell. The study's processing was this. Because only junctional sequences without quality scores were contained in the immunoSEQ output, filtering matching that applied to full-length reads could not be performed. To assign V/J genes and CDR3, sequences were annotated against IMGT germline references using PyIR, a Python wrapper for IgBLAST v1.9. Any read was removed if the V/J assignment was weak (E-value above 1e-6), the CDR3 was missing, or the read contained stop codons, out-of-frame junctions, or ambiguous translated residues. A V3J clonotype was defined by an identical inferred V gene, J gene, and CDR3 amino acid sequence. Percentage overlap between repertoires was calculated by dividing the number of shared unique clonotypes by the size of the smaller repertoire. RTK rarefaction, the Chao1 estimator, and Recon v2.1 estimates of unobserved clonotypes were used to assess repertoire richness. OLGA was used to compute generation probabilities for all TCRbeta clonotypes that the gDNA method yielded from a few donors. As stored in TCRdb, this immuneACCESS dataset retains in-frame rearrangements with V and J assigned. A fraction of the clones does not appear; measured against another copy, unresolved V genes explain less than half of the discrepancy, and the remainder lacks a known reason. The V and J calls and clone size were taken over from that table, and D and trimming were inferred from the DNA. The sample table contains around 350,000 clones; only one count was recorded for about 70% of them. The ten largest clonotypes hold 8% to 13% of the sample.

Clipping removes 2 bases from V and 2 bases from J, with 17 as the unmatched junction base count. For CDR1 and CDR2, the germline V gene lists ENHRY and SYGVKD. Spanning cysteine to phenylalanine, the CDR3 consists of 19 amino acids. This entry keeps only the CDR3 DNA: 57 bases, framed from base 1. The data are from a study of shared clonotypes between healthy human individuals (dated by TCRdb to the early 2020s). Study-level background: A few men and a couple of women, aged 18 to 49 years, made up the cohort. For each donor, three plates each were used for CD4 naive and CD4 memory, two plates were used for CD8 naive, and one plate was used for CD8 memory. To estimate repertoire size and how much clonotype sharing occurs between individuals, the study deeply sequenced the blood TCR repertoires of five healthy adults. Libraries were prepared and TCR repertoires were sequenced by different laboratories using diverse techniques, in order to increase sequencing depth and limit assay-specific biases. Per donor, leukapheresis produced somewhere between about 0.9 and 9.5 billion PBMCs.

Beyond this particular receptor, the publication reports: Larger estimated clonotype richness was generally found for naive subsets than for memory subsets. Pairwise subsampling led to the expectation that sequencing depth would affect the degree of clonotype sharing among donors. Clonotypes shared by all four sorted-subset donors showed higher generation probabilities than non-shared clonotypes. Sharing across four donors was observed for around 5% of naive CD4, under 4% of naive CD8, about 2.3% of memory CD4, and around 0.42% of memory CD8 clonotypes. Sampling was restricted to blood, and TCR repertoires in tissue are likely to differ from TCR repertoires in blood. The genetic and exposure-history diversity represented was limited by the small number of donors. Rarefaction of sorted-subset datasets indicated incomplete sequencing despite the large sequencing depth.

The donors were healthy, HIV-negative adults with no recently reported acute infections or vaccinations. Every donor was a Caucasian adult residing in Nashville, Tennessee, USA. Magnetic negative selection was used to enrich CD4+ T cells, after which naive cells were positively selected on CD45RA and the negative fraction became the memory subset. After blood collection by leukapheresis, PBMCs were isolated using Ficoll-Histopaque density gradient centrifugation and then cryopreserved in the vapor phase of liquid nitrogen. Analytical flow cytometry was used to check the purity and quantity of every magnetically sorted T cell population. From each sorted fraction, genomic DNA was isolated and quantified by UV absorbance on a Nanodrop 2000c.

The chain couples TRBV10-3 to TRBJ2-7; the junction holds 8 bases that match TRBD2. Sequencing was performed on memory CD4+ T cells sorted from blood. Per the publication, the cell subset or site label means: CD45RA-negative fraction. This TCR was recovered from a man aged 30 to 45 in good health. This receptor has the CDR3 CAISEPQVPGGVHTYEQYF. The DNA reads TGTGCCATCAGTGAGCCACAAGTCCCGGGAGGGGTACACACCTACGAGCAGTACTTC.